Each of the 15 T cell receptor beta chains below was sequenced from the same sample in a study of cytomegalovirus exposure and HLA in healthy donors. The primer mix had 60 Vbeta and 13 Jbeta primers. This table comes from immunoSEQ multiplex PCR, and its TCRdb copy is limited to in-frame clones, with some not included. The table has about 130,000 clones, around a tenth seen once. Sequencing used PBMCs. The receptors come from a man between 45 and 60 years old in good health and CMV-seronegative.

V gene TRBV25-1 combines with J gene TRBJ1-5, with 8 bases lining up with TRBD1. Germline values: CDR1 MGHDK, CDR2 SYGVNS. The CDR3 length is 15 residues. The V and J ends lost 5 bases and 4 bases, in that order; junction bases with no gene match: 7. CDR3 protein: CASSRSGGGNQPQHF. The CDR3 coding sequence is TGTGCCAGCAGTAGGTCAGGGGGCGGAAATCAGCCCCAGCATTTT.

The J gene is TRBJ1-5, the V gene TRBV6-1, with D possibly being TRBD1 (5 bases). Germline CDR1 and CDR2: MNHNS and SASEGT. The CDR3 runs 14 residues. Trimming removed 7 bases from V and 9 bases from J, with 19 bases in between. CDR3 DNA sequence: TGTGCCAGCACGCATGGGGGGGTAGGCCCGCCCCAGCATTTT. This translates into CASTHGGVGPPQHF.

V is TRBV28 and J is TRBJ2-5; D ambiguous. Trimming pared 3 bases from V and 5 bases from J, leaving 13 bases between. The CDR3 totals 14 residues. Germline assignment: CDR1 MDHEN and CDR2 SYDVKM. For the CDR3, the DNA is TGTGCCAGCAGTTTTAGCAGTCTCCGGGAGACCCAGTACTTC. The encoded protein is CASSFSSLRETQYF.

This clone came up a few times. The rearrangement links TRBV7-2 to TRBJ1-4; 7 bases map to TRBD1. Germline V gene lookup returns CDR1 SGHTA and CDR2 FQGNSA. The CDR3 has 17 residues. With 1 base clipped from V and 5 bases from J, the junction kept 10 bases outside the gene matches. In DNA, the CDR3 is TGTGCCAGCAGCTTAGACGATTACGGGACAGAGAATGAAAAACTGTTTTTT. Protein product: CASSLDDYGTENEKLFF.

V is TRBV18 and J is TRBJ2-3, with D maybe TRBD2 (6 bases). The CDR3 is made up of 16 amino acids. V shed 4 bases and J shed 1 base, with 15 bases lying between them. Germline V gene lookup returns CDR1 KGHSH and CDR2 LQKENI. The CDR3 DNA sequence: TGTGCCAGCTCACAGGCTCCGGAGGGGCGCACAGATACGCAGTATTTT. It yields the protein CASSQAPEGRTDTQYF.

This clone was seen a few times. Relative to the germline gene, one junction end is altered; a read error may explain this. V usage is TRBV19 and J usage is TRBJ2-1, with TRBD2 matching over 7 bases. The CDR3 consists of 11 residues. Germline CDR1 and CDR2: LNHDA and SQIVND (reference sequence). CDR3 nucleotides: TGTGCCGGACACCCCGGGACTACCGCAGTCTTC. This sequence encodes CAGHPGTTAVF.

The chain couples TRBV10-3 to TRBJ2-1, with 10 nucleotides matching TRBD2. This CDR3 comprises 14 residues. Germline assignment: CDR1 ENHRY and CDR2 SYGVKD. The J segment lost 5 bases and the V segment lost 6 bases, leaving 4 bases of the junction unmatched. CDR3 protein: CAIRQLAGNNEQFF. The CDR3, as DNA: TGTGCCATCAGGCAACTAGCGGGGAACAATGAGCAGTTCTTC.

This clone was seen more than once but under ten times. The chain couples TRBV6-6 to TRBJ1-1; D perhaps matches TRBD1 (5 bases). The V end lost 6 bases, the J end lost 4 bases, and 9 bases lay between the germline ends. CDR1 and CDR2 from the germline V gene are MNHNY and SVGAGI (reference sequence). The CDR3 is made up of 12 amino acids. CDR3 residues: CASRAGGTEAFF. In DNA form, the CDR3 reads TGTGCCAGCAGGGCGGGGGGCACTGAAGCTTTCTTT.

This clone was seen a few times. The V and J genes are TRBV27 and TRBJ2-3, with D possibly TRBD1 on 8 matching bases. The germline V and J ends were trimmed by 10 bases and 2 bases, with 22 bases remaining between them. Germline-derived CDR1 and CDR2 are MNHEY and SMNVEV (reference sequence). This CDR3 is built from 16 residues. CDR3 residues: CATKDRGAGLTDTQYF. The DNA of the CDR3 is TGTGCCACCAAAGACAGGGGAGCGGGACTCACAGATACGCAGTATTTT.

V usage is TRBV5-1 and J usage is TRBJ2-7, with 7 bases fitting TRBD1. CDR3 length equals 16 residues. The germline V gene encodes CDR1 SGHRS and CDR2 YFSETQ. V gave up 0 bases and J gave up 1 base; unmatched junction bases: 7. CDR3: CASSLVGGTLSYEQYF. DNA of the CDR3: TGCGCCAGCAGCTTGGTAGGGGGCACCTTGTCCTACGAGCAGTACTTC.

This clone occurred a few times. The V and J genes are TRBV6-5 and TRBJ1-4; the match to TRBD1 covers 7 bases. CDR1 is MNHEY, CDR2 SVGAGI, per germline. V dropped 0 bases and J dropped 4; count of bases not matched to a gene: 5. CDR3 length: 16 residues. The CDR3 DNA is TGTGCCAGCAGTTACTCTCAGGGGGGTAGTAATGAAAAACTGTTTTTT. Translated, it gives CASSYSQGGSNEKLFF.

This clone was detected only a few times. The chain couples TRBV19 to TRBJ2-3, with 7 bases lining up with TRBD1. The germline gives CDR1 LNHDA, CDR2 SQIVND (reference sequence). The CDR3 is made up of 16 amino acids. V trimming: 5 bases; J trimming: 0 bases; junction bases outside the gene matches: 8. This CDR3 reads CASSVGQTTSTDTQYF. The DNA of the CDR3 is TGTGCCAGTAGTGTGGGACAGACAACTAGCACAGATACGCAGTATTTT.

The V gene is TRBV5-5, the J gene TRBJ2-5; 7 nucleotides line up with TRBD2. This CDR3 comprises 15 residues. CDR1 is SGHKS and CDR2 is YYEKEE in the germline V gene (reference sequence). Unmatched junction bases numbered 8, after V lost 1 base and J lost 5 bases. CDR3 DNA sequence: TGTGCCAGCAGCTTGTCGGGGGGTTTCGGCGAGACCCAGTACTTC. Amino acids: CASSLSGGFGETQYF. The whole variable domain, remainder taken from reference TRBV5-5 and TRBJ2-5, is DAGVTQSPTHLIKTRGQQVTLRCSPISGHKSVSWYQQVLGQGPQFIFQYYEKEERGRGNFPDRFSARQFPNYSSELNVNALLLGDSALYLCASSLSGGFGETQYFGPGTRLLVL.

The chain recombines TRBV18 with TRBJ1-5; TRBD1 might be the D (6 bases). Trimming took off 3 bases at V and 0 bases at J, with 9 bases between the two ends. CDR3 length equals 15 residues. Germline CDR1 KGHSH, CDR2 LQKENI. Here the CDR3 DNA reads TGTGCCAGCTCACCTCAGGGGTATAGCAATCAGCCCCAGCATTTT. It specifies CASSPQGYSNQPQHF. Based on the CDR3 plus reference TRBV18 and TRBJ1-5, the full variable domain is NAGVMQNPRHLVRRRGQEARLRCSPMKGHSHVYWYRQLPEEGLKFMVYLQKENIIDESGMPKERFSAEFPKEGPSILRIQQVVRGDSAAYFCASSPQGYSNQPQHFGDGTRLSIL.

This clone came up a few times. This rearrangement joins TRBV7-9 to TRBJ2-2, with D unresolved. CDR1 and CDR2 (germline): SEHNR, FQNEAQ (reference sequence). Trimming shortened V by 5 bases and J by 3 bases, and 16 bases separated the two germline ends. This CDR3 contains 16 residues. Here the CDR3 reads CASSPYIRRDTGELFF. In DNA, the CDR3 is TGTGCCAGCAGCCCGTACATCCGCCGGGACACCGGGGAGCTGTTTTTT.